The clone carrying this T cell receptor (beta chain) was counted at least ten times. The antigen remains undetermined. cDNA was made by 5'RACE with 10-nucleotide random UMIs. TCRdb recomputed calls from the 5' RACE reads with MiXCR, one row per CDR3 protein. The table shows 95,000 to 150,000 distinct CDR3 sequences, with more than 2.5% occurring only once. This specimen belongs to a study of neurological immune-mediated disorders. General study results and limits: Grouping of repertoires by phylogeny put those of 18 of 34 multiple sclerosis patients into a single related-CDR3 cluster, a possible signature.

The CDR3 is made up of 14 amino acids. Germline V CDR1 and CDR2: DFQATT, SNEGSKA (reference sequence). V was shortened by 6 bases and J by 8 bases, with 22 bases between the two germline ends. The unsorted libraries were produced from 2 million PBMCs held at -80 C. The clonotype originates from a woman between 25 and 40 years old with multiple sclerosis. The rearrangement links TRBV20-1 to TRBJ1-2; possible D gene TRBD1, 5 bases. Sequencing was done on a sample of PBMCs. As DNA, the CDR3 is TGCAGTGCCCCCAGTCCAGGAGGGGCAGGAGGCTACACCTTC. Protein product: CSAPSPGGAGGYTF.